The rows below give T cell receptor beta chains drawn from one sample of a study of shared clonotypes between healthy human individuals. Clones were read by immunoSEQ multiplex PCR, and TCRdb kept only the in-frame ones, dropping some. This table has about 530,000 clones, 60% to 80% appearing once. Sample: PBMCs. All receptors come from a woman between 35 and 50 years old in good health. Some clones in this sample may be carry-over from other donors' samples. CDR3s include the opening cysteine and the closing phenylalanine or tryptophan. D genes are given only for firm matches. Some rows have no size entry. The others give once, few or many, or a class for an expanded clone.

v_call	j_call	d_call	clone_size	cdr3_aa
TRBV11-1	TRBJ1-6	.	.	CASSSTRITPLHF
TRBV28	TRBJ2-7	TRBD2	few	CASSRTRGLATYEQYF
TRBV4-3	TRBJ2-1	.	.	CASSLGQRYNEQFF
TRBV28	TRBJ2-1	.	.	CASTKYRVGEQFF
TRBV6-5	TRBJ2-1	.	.	CASSYSVLALNNEQFF
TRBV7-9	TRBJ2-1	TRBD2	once	CASSHSGRTYNEQFF
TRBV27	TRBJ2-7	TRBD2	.	CASSLTTSGSGEQYF
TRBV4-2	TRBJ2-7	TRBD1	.	CASSQDTGTGSYEQYF
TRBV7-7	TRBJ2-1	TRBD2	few	CARRVAGFDEQFF
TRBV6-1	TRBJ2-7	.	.	CASIRIEGTSYEQYF
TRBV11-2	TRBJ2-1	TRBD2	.	CASSLAPLAGAYNEQFF
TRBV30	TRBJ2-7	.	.	CAWSEGYEQYF
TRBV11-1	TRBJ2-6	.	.	CASSGPGTGANVLTF
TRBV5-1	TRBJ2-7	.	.	CASSFQGQSYEQYF
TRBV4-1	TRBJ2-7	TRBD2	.	CASSRTSGIYEQYF
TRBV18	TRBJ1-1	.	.	CASSPRDVNTEAFF
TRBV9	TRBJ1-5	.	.	CASSVGRGQPQHF
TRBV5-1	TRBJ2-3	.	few	CASSLGASTDTQYF
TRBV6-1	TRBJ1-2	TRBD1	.	CASSDLRDRIAPNYGYTF
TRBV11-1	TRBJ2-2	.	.	CASSLRWNTGELFF
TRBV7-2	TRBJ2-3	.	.	CASSPLILTDTQYF
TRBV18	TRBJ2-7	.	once	CASSRDYEQYF
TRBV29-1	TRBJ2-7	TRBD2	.	CSVTLAGGSFYEQYF
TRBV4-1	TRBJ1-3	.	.	CASSQPAGGRRSGNTIYF
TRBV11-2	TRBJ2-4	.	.	CASSLDHRGAGNIQYF
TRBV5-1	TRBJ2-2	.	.	CASSFTSSGIRELFF
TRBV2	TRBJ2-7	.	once	CASRAAQGWQYF
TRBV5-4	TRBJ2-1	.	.	CASSFPDVGEQFF
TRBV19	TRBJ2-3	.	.	CASSTRGAGFQDTQYF
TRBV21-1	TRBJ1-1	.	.	CASSSPAMKGRIEAFF
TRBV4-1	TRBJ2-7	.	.	CASSQDARRYKQYF
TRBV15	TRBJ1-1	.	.	CATSRGGFWNTEAFF
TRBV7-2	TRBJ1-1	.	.	CASSRGAGSPEEAFF
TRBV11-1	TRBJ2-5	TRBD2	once	CASSLGRLALKETQYF
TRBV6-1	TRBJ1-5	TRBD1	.	CASSGPDRGNQPQHF
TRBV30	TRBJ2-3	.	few	CAWGDLPFTDTQYF
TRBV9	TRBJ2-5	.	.	CASSHGETQYF
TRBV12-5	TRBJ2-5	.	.	CASGPGPGETQYF
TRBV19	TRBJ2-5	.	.	CASSVQGGETQYF
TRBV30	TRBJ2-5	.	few	CAWTVQGETQYF
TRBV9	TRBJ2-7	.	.	CASSGVGAEQYF
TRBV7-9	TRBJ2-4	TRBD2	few	CASSPSGRDKNIQYF
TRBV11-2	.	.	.	CASSLSLLGGYEQYF
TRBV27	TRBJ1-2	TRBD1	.	CASSLTRTGRDYGYTF
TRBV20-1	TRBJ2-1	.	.	CSAARGEQFF
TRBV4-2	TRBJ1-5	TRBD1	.	CASSQEGTGGYQPQHF
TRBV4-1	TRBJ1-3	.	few	CASSQGPKSGNTIYF
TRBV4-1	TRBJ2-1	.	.	CASSHKYAGTGTYNEQFF
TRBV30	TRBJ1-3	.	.	CAWITRRFPTFSGNTIYF
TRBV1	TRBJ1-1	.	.	CTSSHHEGQGYGKNTEAFF
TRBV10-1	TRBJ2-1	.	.	CAPRTSSYNEQFF
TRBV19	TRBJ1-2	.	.	CASTRGSEYGYTF
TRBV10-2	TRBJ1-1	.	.	CASSQPQGNTEAFF
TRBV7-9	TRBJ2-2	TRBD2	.	CASSLFAGVTGELFF